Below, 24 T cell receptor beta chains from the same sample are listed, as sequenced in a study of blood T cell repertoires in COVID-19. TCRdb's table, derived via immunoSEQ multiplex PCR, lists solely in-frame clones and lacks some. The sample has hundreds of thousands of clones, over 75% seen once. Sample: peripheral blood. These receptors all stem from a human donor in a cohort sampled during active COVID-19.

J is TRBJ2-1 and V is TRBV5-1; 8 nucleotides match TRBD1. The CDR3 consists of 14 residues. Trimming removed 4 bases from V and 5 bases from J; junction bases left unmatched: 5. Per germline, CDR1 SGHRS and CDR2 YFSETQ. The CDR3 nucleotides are TGCGCCAGCAGCGGACAGGGAGATAACAATGAGCAGTTCTTC. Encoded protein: CASSGQGDNNEQFF.

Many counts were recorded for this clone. The CDR3 nucleotides read TGTGCCAGCAGCAACCCGGGACAGGCCCACAATGAGCAGTTCTTC. The encoded protein is CASSNPGQAHNEQFF. The chain carries TRBV6-5 and TRBJ2-1; 8 bases map to TRBD1. J was trimmed by 5 bases and V by 6 bases; bases with no gene match: 9. Germline CDR1 reads MNHEY; CDR2 reads SVGAGI. The CDR3 runs to 15 residues.

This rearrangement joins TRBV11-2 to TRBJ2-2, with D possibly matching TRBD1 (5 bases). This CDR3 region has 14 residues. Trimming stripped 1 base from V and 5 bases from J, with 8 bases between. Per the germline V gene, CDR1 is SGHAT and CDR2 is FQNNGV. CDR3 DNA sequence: TGTGCCAGCAGCTTAGGGACACAAACCGGGGAGCTGTTTTTT. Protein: CASSLGTQTGELFF. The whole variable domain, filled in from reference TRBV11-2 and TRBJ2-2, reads EAGVAQSPRYKIIEKRQSVAFWCNPISGHATLYWYQQILGQGPKLLIQFQNNGVVDDSQLPKDRFSAERLKGVDSTLKIQPAKLEDSAVYLCASSLGTQTGELFFGEGSRLTVL.

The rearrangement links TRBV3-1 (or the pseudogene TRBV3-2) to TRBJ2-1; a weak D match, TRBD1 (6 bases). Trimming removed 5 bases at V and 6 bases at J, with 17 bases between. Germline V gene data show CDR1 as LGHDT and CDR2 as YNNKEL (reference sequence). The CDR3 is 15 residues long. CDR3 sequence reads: CASSSGTLRPNEQFF. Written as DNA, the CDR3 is TGTGCCAGCAGCTCGGGGACATTAAGGCCCAATGAGCAGTTCTTC.

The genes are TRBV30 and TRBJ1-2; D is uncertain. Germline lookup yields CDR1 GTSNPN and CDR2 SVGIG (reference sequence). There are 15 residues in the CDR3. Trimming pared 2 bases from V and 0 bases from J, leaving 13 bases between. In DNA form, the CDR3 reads TGTGCCTGGAGTACCGGGTCCCCGTCTAACTATGGCTACACCTTC. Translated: CAWSTGSPSNYGYTF.

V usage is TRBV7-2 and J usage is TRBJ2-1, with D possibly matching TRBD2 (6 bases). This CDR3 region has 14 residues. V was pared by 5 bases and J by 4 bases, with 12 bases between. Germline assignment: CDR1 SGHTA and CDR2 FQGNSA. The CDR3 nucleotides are TGTGCCAGCAGCCCCGGGACTCAATACAATGAGCAGTTCTTC. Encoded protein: CASSPGTQYNEQFF.

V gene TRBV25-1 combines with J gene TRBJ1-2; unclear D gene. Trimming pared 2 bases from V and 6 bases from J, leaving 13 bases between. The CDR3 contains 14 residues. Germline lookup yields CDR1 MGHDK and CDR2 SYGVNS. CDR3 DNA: TGTGCCAGCAGTGAAACGAGAGGGATGGATGGCTACACCTTC. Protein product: CASSETRGMDGYTF.

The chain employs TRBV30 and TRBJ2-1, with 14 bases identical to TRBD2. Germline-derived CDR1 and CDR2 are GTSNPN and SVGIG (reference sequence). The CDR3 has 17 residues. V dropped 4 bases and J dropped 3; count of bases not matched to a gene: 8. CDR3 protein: CAWTKGTSGRSYNEQFF. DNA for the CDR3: TGTGCCTGGACCAAGGGGACTAGCGGGAGAAGCTACAATGAGCAGTTCTTC.

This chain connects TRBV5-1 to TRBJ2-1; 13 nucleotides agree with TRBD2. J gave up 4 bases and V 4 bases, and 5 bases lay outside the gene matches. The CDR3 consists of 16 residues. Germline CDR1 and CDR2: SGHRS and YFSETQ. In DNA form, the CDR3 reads TGCGCCAGCAGCCTTCGGACTAGCGGGAGTTACAATGAGCAGTTCTTC. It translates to CASSLRTSGSYNEQFF.

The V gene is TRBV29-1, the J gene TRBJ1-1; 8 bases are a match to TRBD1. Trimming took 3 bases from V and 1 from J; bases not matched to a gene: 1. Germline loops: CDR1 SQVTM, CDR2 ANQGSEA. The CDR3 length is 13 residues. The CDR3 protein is CSVDDRGNTEAFF. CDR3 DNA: TGCAGCGTTGACGACAGGGGGAACACTGAAGCTTTCTTT.

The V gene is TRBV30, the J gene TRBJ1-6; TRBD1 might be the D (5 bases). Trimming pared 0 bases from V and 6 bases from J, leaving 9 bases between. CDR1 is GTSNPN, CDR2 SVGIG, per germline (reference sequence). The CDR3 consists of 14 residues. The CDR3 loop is CAWSVGHSNSPLHF. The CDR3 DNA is TGTGCCTGGAGTGTCGGACATTCTAATTCACCCCTCCACTTT. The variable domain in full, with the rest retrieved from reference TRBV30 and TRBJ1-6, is SQTIHQWPATLVQPVGSPLSLECTVEGTSNPNLYWYRQAAGRGLQLLFYSVGIGQISSEVPQNLSASRPQDRQFILSSKKLLLSDSGFYLCAWSVGHSNSPLHFGNGTRLTVT.

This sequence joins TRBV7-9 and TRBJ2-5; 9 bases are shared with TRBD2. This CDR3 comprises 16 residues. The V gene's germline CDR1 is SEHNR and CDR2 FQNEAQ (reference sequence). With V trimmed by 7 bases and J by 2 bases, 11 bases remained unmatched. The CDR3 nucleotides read TGTGCCAGCAACCTAGGGCTAGCGGGGACTCAAGAGACCCAGTACTTC. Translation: CASNLGLAGTQETQYF.

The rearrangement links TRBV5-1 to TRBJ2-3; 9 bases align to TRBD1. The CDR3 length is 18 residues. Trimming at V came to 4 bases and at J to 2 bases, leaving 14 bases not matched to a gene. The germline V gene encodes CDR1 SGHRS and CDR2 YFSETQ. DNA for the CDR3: TGCGCCAGCAGCCCACGCCCGGGACAGGGACCACTCACAGATACGCAGTATTTT. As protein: CASSPRPGQGPLTDTQYF.

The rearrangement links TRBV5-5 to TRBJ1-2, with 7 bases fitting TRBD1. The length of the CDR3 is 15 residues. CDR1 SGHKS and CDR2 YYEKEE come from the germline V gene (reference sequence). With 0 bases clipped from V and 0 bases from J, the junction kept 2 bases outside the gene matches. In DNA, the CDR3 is TGTGCCAGCAGCTTGGCGGGACAGTCTAACTATGGCTACACCTTC. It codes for CASSLAGQSNYGYTF.

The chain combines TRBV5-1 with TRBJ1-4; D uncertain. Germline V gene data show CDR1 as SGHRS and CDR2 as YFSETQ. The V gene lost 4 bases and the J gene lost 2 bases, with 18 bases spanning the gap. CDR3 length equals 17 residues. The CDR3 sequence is CASSRSSGLMTNEKLFF. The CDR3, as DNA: TGCGCCAGCAGCAGATCATCCGGGTTAATGACTAATGAAAAACTGTTTTTT.

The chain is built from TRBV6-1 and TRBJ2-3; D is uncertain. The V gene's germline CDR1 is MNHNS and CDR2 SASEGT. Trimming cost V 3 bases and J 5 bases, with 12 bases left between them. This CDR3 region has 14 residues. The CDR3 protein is CASSDSIAKDTQYF. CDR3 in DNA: TGTGCCAGCAGTGATTCCATAGCCAAAGATACGCAGTATTTT.

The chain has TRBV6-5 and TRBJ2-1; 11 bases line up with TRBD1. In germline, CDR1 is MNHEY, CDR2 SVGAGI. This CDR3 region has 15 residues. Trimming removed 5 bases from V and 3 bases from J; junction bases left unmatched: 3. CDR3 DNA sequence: TGTGCCAGCAGTCGGGGACAGGGGGACTACAATGAGCAGTTCTTC. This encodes CASSRGQGDYNEQFF.

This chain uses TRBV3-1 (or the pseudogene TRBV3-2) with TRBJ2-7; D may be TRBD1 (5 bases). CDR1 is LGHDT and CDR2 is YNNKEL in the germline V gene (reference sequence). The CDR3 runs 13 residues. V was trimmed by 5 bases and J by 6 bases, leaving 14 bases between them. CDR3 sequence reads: CASSVGTGTEQYF. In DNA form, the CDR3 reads TGTGCCAGCAGCGTAGGCACAGGAACCGAGCAGTACTTC.

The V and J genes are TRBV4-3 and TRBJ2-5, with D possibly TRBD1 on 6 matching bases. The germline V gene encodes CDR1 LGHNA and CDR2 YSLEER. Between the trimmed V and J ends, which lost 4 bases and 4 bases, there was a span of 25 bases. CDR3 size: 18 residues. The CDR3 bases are TGCGCCAGCAGCCCGGCCTTAGGGTCCTGGCAAGGGGGAGAGACCCAGTACTTC. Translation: CASSPALGSWQGGETQYF.

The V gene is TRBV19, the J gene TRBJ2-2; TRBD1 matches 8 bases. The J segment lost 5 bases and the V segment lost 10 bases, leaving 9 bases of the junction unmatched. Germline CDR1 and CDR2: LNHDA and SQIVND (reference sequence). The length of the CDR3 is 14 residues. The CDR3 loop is CATSGQGGTGELFF. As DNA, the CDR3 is TGTGCCACCTCTGGACAGGGAGGAACCGGGGAGCTGTTTTTT.

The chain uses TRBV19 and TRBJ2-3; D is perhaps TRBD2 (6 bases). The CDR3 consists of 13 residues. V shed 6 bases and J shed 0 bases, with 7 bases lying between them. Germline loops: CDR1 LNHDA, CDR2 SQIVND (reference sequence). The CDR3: CASRSGSTDTQYF. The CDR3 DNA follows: TGTGCCAGTAGAAGCGGGAGCACAGATACGCAGTATTTT.

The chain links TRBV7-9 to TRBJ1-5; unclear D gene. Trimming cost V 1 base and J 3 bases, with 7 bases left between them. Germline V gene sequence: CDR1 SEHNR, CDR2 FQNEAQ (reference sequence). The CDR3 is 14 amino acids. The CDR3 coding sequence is TGTGCCAGCAGCTTAGGACAAAACAATCAGCCCCAGCATTTT. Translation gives CASSLGQNNQPQHF.

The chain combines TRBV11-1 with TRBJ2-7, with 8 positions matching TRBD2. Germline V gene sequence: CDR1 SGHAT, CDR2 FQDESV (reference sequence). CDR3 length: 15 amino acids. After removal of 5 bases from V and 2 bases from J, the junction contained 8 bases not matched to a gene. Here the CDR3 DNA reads TGTGCCAGCAGCCCCTGGGGACTAGGGACCTACGAGCAGTACTTC. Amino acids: CASSPWGLGTYEQYF.

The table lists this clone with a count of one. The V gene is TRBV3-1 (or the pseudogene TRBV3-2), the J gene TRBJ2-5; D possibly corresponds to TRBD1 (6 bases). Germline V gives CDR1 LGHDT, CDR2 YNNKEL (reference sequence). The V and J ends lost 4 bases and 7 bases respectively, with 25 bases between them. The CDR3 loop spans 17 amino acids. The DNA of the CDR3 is TGTGCCAGCAGCCCGGACTTTGGACAGCCCGACGGATGGACCCAGTACTTC. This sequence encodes CASSPDFGQPDGWTQYF.